The clone carrying this TCR beta chain was recorded many times. TCRdb re-analysed the RACE reads in MiXCR, keeping a single row per CDR3 protein. The profile shows about 99,000 distinct CDR3 sequences, roughly 12% of them singletons. This sample was included in a study of human T cells and chemical hapten exposure. Looking at the study overall: Variability of per-sample TCR yields stemmed mainly from small differences in pooled library volume.

The time point: patch test 1, 2 weeks after DPC sensitization. As to treatment: therapeutic diphenylcyclopropenone sensitization with weekly scalp DPC. Blood was collected ahead of every patch test applied. The total RNA was obtained from whole blood that was not fractionated. Germline trimming cut 4 bases from V and 6 bases from J; bases unmatched to any gene: 14. The CDR3 has 18 residues. Germline lookup yields CDR1 SGHVS and CDR2 FNYEAQ. Sequencing was performed on whole blood, taken in connection with sensitization to the hapten diphenylcyclopropenone (DPC). V and J are TRBV7-6 and TRBJ2-3, with 12 bases that match TRBD2. The TCR comes from a woman in her thirties or forties with alopecia areata. Some clones in this sample may be carry-over from other donors' samples. DNA for the CDR3: TGTGCCAGCAGCTCGACTAGCGGGAGCTCGATTTGGGCGGATACGCAGTATTTT. It codes for CASSSTSGSSIWADTQYF.